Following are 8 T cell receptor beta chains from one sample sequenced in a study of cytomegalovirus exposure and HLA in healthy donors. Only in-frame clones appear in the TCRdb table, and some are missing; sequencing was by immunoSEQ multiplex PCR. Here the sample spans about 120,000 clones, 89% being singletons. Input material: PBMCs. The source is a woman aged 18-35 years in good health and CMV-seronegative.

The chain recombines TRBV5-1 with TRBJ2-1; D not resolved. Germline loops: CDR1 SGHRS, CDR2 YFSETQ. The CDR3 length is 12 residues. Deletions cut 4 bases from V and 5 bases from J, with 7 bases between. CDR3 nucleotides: TGCGCCAGCAGCCAGTTGGACAATGAGCAGTTCTTC. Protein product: CASSQLDNEQFF.

CDR3 sequence reads: CASSIAGMATGELFF. The CDR3 DNA follows: TGTGCCAGTAGTATTGCAGGGATGGCCACCGGGGAGCTGTTTTTT. This rearrangement joins TRBV19 to TRBJ2-2; D is perhaps TRBD1 (5 bases). Trimming cost V 3 bases and J 4 bases, with 12 bases left between them. Germline V lookup: CDR1 LNHDA, CDR2 SQIVND (reference sequence). This CDR3 is built from 15 residues. Full variable domain (outside the CDR3, taken from reference TRBV19 and TRBJ2-2): DGGITQSPKYLFRKEGQNVTLSCEQNLNHDAMYWYRQDPGQGLRLIYYSQIVNDFQKGDIAEGYSVSREKKESFPLTVTSAQKNPTAFYLCASSIAGMATGELFFGEGSRLTVL.

For the CDR3, the DNA is TGCGCCAGCAGCCACACACCCCCAGGGGCTGGGGCCTACGAGCAGTACTTC. Amino acids: CASSHTPPGAGAYEQYF. The chain carries TRBV4-3 and TRBJ2-7; the D gene is possibly TRBD1 (6 bases). Trimming took 3 bases from V and 2 from J, leaving 20 bases between them. Germline CDR1 reads LGHNA; CDR2 reads YSLEER. The CDR3 totals 17 residues.

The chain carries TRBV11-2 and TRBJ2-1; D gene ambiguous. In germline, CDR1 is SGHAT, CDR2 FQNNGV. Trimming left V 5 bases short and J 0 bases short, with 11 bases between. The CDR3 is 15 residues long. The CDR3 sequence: CASSRMERSYNEQFF. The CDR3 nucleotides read TGTGCCAGCAGCCGTATGGAGCGCTCCTACAATGAGCAGTTCTTC.

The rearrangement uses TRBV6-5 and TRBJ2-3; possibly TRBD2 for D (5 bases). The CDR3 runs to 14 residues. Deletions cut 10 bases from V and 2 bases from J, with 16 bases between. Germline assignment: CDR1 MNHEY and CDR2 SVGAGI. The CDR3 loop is CATRRPGNTDTQYF. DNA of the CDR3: TGTGCCACCCGAAGACCCGGGAACACAGATACGCAGTATTTT.

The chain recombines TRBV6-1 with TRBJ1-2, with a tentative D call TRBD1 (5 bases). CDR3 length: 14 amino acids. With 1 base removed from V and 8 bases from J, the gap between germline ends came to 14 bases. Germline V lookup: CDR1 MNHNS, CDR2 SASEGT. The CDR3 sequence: CASSEVGRPRGYTF. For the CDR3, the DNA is TGTGCCAGCAGTGAAGTGGGGCGCCCCCGGGGCTACACCTTC.

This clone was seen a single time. CDR3 bases: TGTGCCAGCAGCTTAGCGCTCGCGGACAGGTATAGCACAGATACGCAGTATTTT. Its translation: CASSLALADRYSTDTQYF. The chain carries TRBV7-2 and TRBJ2-3; 7 bases align to TRBD1. Trimming cost V 0 bases and J 0 bases; bases outside gene matches: 9. This CDR3 has 18 amino acids. Germline values: CDR1 SGHTA, CDR2 FQGNSA.

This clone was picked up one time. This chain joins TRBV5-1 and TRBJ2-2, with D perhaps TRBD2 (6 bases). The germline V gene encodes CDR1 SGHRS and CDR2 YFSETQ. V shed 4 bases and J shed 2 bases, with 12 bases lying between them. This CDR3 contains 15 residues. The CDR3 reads CASSRGDRNTGELFF. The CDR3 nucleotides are TGCGCCAGCAGCCGCGGGGATAGAAACACCGGGGAGCTGTTTTTT.